The next 29 T cell receptor beta chains were all read from a single sample in a study of control samples from healthy donors and cancer patients. Generated by immunoSEQ multiplex PCR, the TCRdb table keeps only in-frame clones and is missing some. The data contain roughly 80,000 clones, roughly 88% of them singletons. The sample consisted of blood. The receptors come from a woman in her 50s in good health.

The chain recombines TRBV24-1 with TRBJ2-2; D gene unclear. The CDR3 contains 14 residues. Trimming shortened V by 1 base and J by 4 bases, and 6 bases separated the two germline ends. Germline CDR1 is KGHDR and CDR2 is SFDVKD. The CDR3 protein is CATSDFRVTGELFF. The CDR3 bases are TGTGCCACCAGTGATTTTCGGGTCACCGGGGAGCTGTTTTTT.

V gene TRBV3-1 (or the pseudogene TRBV3-2) combines with J gene TRBJ2-5; perhaps TRBD1 as D (6 bases). CDR1 and CDR2 from the germline V gene are LGHDT and YNNKEL (reference sequence). The CDR3 has 13 amino acids. The ends were cut back, 1 base at V and 7 bases at J, with 10 bases in the middle. DNA for the CDR3: TGTGCCAGCAGCCAAGTTGACAGGCCGACCCAGTACTTC. Amino acids: CASSQVDRPTQYF.

This clone was seen just once. The gene calls are TRBV6-1 and TRBJ2-3; a possible D gene is TRBD1 (5 bases). CDR3 length: 17 amino acids. Germline-derived CDR1 and CDR2 are MNHNS and SASEGT. V was shortened by 4 bases and J by 2 bases, with 19 bases between the two germline ends. The CDR3 DNA reads as TGTGCCAGCAGTGCAGGGATTGGGGCAGGGTCCACAGATACGCAGTATTTT. Encoded protein: CASSAGIGAGSTDTQYF.

The V and J genes are TRBV19 and TRBJ2-3; 11 bases match TRBD1. The V and J ends lost 5 bases and 4 bases, in that order; junction bases with no gene match: 8. The CDR3 length is 16 residues. Per the germline V gene, CDR1 is LNHDA and CDR2 is SQIVND (reference sequence). The CDR3 coding sequence is TGTGCCAGTAGTTTAAGGACAGGGGGCGCGGCAGATACGCAGTATTTT. As protein: CASSLRTGGAADTQYF.

DNA for the CDR3: TGCGCCAGCAGCTTGACAGAGAACTATGGCTACACCTTC. Protein: CASSLTENYGYTF. V usage is TRBV5-1 and J usage is TRBJ1-2; D unclear. The CDR3 totals 13 residues. Trimming left V 1 base short and J 2 bases short, with 6 bases between. Germline lookup yields CDR1 SGHRS and CDR2 YFSETQ.

V is TRBV4-1 and J is TRBJ1-1; D uncertain. From germline, CDR1 is MGHRA and CDR2 YSYEKL. V was clipped by 0 bases and J by 4 bases, with 6 bases between them. The CDR3 covers 13 residues. Here the CDR3 reads CASSQDPTTEAFF. The DNA for the CDR3 is TGCGCCAGCAGCCAAGATCCGACCACTGAAGCTTTCTTT.

The genes are TRBV11-2 and TRBJ2-7, with D perhaps matching TRBD1 (6 bases). CDR1 SGHAT and CDR2 FQNNGV come from the germline V gene. V lost 5 bases to trimming and J lost 9 bases, with 20 bases between them. This CDR3 is built from 14 residues. The DNA of the CDR3 is TGTGCCAGCAGCCCTCAAGGGGGATTTGGTGTGCAGTACTTC. This codes for CASSPQGGFGVQYF.

This sequence joins TRBV10-3 and TRBJ1-4; D unresolved. The V end lost 8 bases, the J end lost 6 bases, and 13 bases lay between the germline ends. CDR3 length equals 13 residues. The germline V gene encodes CDR1 ENHRY and CDR2 SYGVKD. CDR3 sequence reads: CAIASGYDEKLFF. The CDR3, as DNA: TGTGCCATCGCATCCGGTTACGATGAAAAACTGTTTTTT.

The chain couples TRBV19 to TRBJ2-1; TRBD2 aligns across 10 bases. Trimming at V came to 7 bases and at J to 7 bases, leaving 10 bases not matched to a gene. CDR3 length equals 15 residues. Germline V gives CDR1 LNHDA, CDR2 SQIVND (reference sequence). In DNA form, the CDR3 reads TGTGCCAGTACTTCCCAGCGGGGGGGCCTAAATGAGCAGTTCTTC. Translation gives CASTSQRGGLNEQFF.

This chain links TRBV6-1 with TRBJ2-1; 7 bases match TRBD1. The CDR3 covers 14 residues. J lost 8 bases, V lost 7 bases, and 11 bases had no gene match. Germline CDR1 MNHNS, CDR2 SASEGT. CDR3 region: CASKPPRQGDEQFF. The CDR3 nucleotides are TGTGCCAGCAAACCCCCGCGCCAGGGGGATGAGCAGTTCTTC.

The gene calls are TRBV29-1 and TRBJ2-1, with D possibly matching TRBD2 (6 bases). From germline, CDR1 is SQVTM and CDR2 ANQGSEA. Deletions cut 6 bases from V and 5 bases from J, with 17 bases between. CDR3 length: 14 residues. CDR3 residues: CSVNQGGRHNEQFF. CDR3 DNA: TGCAGCGTCAATCAGGGAGGTAGGCACAATGAGCAGTTCTTC.

This clone was seen once. The rearrangement links TRBV20-1 to TRBJ2-3, with 7 bases fitting TRBD2. Per the germline V gene, CDR1 is DFQATT and CDR2 is SNEGSKA (reference sequence). V trimming: 7 bases; J trimming: 5 bases; junction bases outside the gene matches: 3. This CDR3 comprises 11 residues. The CDR3 bases are TGCAGTGGGGAGGGAGGAGATACGCAGTATTTT. This gives the protein CSGEGGDTQYF.

V gene TRBV13 combines with J gene TRBJ1-6, with D uncertain. Germline values: CDR1 PRHDT, CDR2 FYEKMQ (reference sequence). The CDR3 has 14 amino acids. Trimming stripped 2 bases from V and 8 bases from J, with 10 bases between. DNA for the CDR3: TGTGCCAGCAGCTTATTGGGTACAGATTCACCCCTCCACTTT. It yields the protein CASSLLGTDSPLHF.

This clone appeared a few times. The chain joins TRBV5-8 to TRBJ2-1; D remains unclear. Deletions cut 0 bases from V and 12 bases from J, with 7 bases between. The length of the CDR3 is 11 residues. The germline V gene encodes CDR1 SGHTS and CDR2 YDEGEE. The CDR3 sequence is CASSLGLTQFF. For the CDR3, the DNA is TGTGCCAGCAGCTTGGGGTTAACGCAGTTCTTC.

The chain carries TRBV14 and TRBJ2-7; possibly TRBD2 for D (5 bases). V was pared by 5 bases and J by 2 bases, with 10 bases between. Germline CDR1 reads SGHDN; CDR2 reads FVKESK. The CDR3 has 13 residues. The DNA for the CDR3 is TGTGCCAGCAGCGCGGACTTGGCCTACGAGCAGTACTTC. Encoded protein: CASSADLAYEQYF.

The V and J genes are TRBV15 and TRBJ2-2; D is ambiguous. The V gene's germline CDR1 is LNHNV and CDR2 YYDKDF (reference sequence). CDR3 length: 13 amino acids. Deletions cut 5 bases from V and 4 bases from J, with 8 bases between. The CDR3 region is CATSPGGTGELFF. For the CDR3, the DNA is TGTGCCACCAGCCCGGGCGGCACCGGGGAGCTGTTTTTT.

This sequence joins TRBV27 and TRBJ1-2; 7 bases align to TRBD1. J was trimmed by 4 bases and V by 4 bases; bases with no gene match: 3. CDR1 is MNHEY, CDR2 SMNVEV, per germline (reference sequence). CDR3 length: 13 residues. The CDR3 DNA is TGTGCCAGCAGTTACAGGGGCCCCTATGGCTACACCTTC. Protein: CASSYRGPYGYTF.

The chain recombines TRBV19 with TRBJ1-6, with D unresolved. This CDR3 is built from 15 residues. The V end lost 7 bases, the J end lost 6 bases, and 16 bases lay between the germline ends. Germline CDR1 is LNHDA and CDR2 is SQIVND (reference sequence). The CDR3 region has the DNA TGTGCCAGTACCCTGCGGGCAGTAACTAATTCACCCCTCCACTTT. Protein product: CASTLRAVTNSPLHF.

The gene calls are TRBV6-6 and TRBJ1-2; 7 nucleotides agree with TRBD1. CDR3 length equals 13 residues. V was pared by 4 bases and J by 7 bases, with 6 bases of the junction left unmatched. Germline-derived CDR1 and CDR2 are MNHNY and SVGAGI (reference sequence). CDR3 region: CASSFLDRVGYTF. The CDR3, as DNA: TGTGCCAGCAGTTTCCTCGACAGGGTTGGCTACACCTTC.

Of note for this clone: The same CDR3 can be traced to other DNA sequences in this sample. The chain recombines TRBV3-1 (or the pseudogene TRBV3-2) with TRBJ2-7; D call uncertain. V gave up 1 base and J gave up 1 base, with 5 bases separating them. Germline CDR1 LGHDT, CDR2 YNNKEL (reference sequence). This CDR3 region has 13 residues. Written as DNA, the CDR3 is TGTGCCAGCAGCCAAGTTGGGTCCTACGAGCAGTACTTC. This translates into CASSQVGSYEQYF.

The chain uses TRBV6-5 and TRBJ1-2; D is possibly TRBD1 (5 bases). The CDR3 is 13 amino acids. Per the germline V gene, CDR1 is MNHEY and CDR2 is SVGAGI. V was trimmed by 8 bases and J by 7 bases, leaving 17 bases between them. The CDR3 sequence: CASSFQGRGGYTF. The DNA for the CDR3 is TGTGCCAGCTCCTTCCAGGGACGAGGTGGCTACACCTTC.

The rearrangement uses TRBV6-5 and TRBJ2-4, with TRBD2 identical over 7 bases. Trimming took 2 bases from V and 7 from J; bases not matched to a gene: 2. The CDR3 sequence is 13 residues long. CDR1 MNHEY and CDR2 SVGAGI come from the germline V gene. The CDR3 nucleotides are TGTGCCAGCAGTTACGAGGGAGGGAACATTCAGTACTTC. Protein sequence: CASSYEGGNIQYF.

CDR3 DNA: TGTGCCAGCAGCGCTACACGGGATACGCAGTATTTT. Amino acids: CASSATRDTQYF. The chain joins TRBV9 to TRBJ2-3; D remains ambiguous. V lost 3 bases, J lost 6 bases, and 8 bases lay in between. Looked up from germline, CDR1 is SGDLS and CDR2 is YYNGEE. CDR3 size: 12 residues.

The rearrangement uses TRBV4-1 and TRBJ2-3; D not certain. CDR1 and CDR2 from the germline V gene are MGHRA and YSYEKL. V dropped 1 base and J dropped 1 base, with 15 bases sitting between them. The CDR3 totals 17 residues. CDR3 region: CASSQGTPGARTDTQYF. The DNA of the CDR3 is TGCGCCAGCAGCCAAGGCACCCCGGGCGCTCGCACAGATACGCAGTATTTT.

This chain uses TRBV3-1 (or the pseudogene TRBV3-2) with TRBJ2-1; 11 bases map to TRBD2. V was clipped by 4 bases and J by 7 bases; unmatched bases: 6. The CDR3 is 15 amino acids. CDR1 and CDR2 (germline): LGHDT, YNNKEL (reference sequence). The CDR3 coding sequence is TGTGCCAGCAGCCGTTCGGGACTAGCGGCGAATGAGCAGTTCTTC. This codes for CASSRSGLAANEQFF.

V is TRBV6-7 and J is TRBJ1-2, with D unresolved. TRBV6-7 is designated an ORF whose function remains uncertain. V shed 7 bases and J shed 7 bases, with 10 bases lying between them. The CDR3 is 11 residues long. CDR3 bases: TGTGCCAGCATCCAGGAGGGTGGCTACACCTTC. Encoded protein: CASIQEGGYTF.

The chain links TRBV4-1 to TRBJ2-7, with 9 bases that match TRBD1. Per the germline V gene, CDR1 is MGHRA and CDR2 is YSYEKL. Trimming took 4 bases from V and 5 from J; bases not matched to a gene: 12. The CDR3 sequence is 16 residues long. The CDR3 DNA sequence: TGCGCCAGCAGCCGAGAACCGGGACAGGGCAAGGACGAGCAGTACTTC. This translates into CASSREPGQGKDEQYF.

This chain uses TRBV6-6 with TRBJ2-5, with 9 nucleotides matching TRBD1. The CDR3 extends over 14 amino acids. The J segment lost 4 bases and the V segment lost 6 bases, leaving 6 bases of the junction unmatched. Germline lookup yields CDR1 MNHNY and CDR2 SVGAGI (reference sequence). CDR3 residues: CASRRTGVGETQYF. The CDR3 bases are TGTGCCAGCAGACGGACAGGGGTTGGAGAGACCCAGTACTTC.

The chain has TRBV10-2 and TRBJ2-3; tentative D call: TRBD1 (5 bases). The CDR3 totals 14 residues. V was trimmed by 6 bases and J by 0 bases, leaving 10 bases between them. Germline V lookup: CDR1 WSHSY, CDR2 SAAADI. The CDR3 is CASRQASSTDTQYF. CDR3 nucleotides: TGCGCCAGCAGACAGGCTTCTAGCACAGATACGCAGTATTTT.